The 31 T cell receptor beta chains below come from one sample, sequenced in a study of blood T cell repertoires in COVID-19. TCRdb's table, derived via immunoSEQ multiplex PCR, lists solely in-frame clones and lacks some. Altogether 200,000 to 250,000 clones are present, over 75% being singletons, with the ten largest covering 5% to 6.5%. Sequences were obtained from peripheral blood. Receptors originate from a man at least 80 years old with acute or convalescent COVID-19.

The chain has TRBV11-2 and TRBJ2-2; 8 nucleotides match TRBD1. Germline CDR1 reads SGHAT; CDR2 reads FQNNGV. The length of the CDR3 is 16 residues. Germline trimming cut 1 base from V and 5 bases from J; bases unmatched to any gene: 6. The CDR3 is CASSLAGTGRTGELFF. CDR3 coding DNA: TGTGCCAGCAGCTTAGCTGGGACAGGAAGGACCGGGGAGCTGTTTTTT.

The CDR3 DNA reads as TGTGCCAGCTCACCGCAGGACAGGGGACCCCTCGAGCAGTACTTC. Translated: CASSPQDRGPLEQYF. The chain combines TRBV18 with TRBJ2-7; 9 bases fit TRBD1. CDR3 size: 15 residues. The V gene end was trimmed by 3 bases and the J gene end by 6 bases; junction bases not matched to a gene: 9. Germline lookup yields CDR1 KGHSH and CDR2 LQKENI.

The chain links TRBV19 to TRBJ2-1; 9 nucleotides agree with TRBD2. Per the germline V gene, CDR1 is LNHDA and CDR2 is SQIVND (reference sequence). V trimming: 5 bases; J trimming: 9 bases; junction bases outside the gene matches: 11. This CDR3 contains 15 residues. The CDR3 DNA reads TGTGCCAGTAGTGTATTAGCGGGAGTCCCTAGTGAGCAGTTCTTC. Protein: CASSVLAGVPSEQFF.

The chain is built from TRBV6-6 and TRBJ2-3; D unclear. V lost 6 bases and J 6 bases, leaving 16 bases between the germline ends. This CDR3 contains 14 residues. Germline lookup yields CDR1 MNHNY and CDR2 SVGAGI (reference sequence). The CDR3 bases are TGTGCCAGCAGAAGACTCTCCCAGCCCGATACGCAGTATTTT. Translation gives CASRRLSQPDTQYF.

This rearrangement joins TRBV7-2 to TRBJ1-2; D not certain. CDR1 and CDR2 (germline): SGHTA, FQGNSA. The V end lost 5 bases, the J end lost 4 bases, and 20 bases lay between the germline ends. This CDR3 comprises 16 residues. The CDR3 DNA follows: TGTGCCAGCAGCCTCTGGGCAGGTCAATCGGTCTATGGCTACACCTTC. Encoded protein: CASSLWAGQSVYGYTF.

The chain carries TRBV7-8 and TRBJ2-1, with 11 bases identical to TRBD2. This CDR3 spans 18 amino acids. V shed 1 base, J shed 4 bases, and the junction held 9 bases outside the gene matches. Germline V gene sequence: CDR1 SGHVS, CDR2 FQNEAQ. The CDR3 DNA is TGTGCCAGCAGCTTAGTAAGTCTAGCGGGAGGTGGGTACAATGAGCAGTTCTTC. Translated: CASSLVSLAGGGYNEQFF.

The chain carries TRBV4-2 and TRBJ2-5; perhaps TRBD2 as D (7 bases). The V end was cut by 1 base, the J end by 7 bases, with 16 bases between. Germline V CDR1 and CDR2: LGHNA, YNFKEQ. This CDR3 contains 15 residues. CDR3 loop: CASSQVGQGGGTQYF. The CDR3 coding sequence is TGTGCCAGCAGCCAAGTCGGCCAGGGAGGGGGGACCCAGTACTTC.

This clone was detected a few times. The V call is TRBV10-1, the J call TRBJ2-1; the D is unclear. This CDR3 has 12 residues. Germline lookup yields CDR1 WNHNN and CDR2 SYGVQD (reference sequence). V shed 3 bases and J shed 4 bases, with 4 bases lying between them. The CDR3 DNA reads TGCGCCAGCAGTGACCGTTACAATGAGCAGTTCTTC. This sequence encodes CASSDRYNEQFF.

The chain has TRBV11-3 and TRBJ2-2; 7 positions agree with TRBD1. The CDR3 is 14 amino acids. J was trimmed by 5 bases and V by 5 bases; bases with no gene match: 5. Germline lookup yields CDR1 SGHNT and CDR2 YENEEA. CDR3 protein: CASSLGRGTGELFF. For the CDR3, the DNA is TGTGCCAGCAGCCTGGGCAGGGGGACCGGGGAGCTGTTTTTT.

The V call is TRBV28, the J call TRBJ1-5; tentative D call: TRBD1 (5 bases). The V gene lost 2 bases and the J gene lost 4 bases, with 12 bases spanning the gap. CDR1 is MDHEN and CDR2 is SYDVKM in the germline V gene. The CDR3 has 15 residues. In DNA form, the CDR3 reads TGTGCCAGCAGTTTAGGGGGGACGGGTAATCAGCCCCAGCATTTT. Its protein product is CASSLGGTGNQPQHF.

The V call is TRBV12-3 or TRBV12-4, the J call TRBJ1-2, with D possibly matching TRBD1 (6 bases). With 2 bases removed from V and 6 bases from J, the gap between germline ends came to 7 bases. CDR3 length equals 12 residues. As DNA, the CDR3 is TGTGCCAGCAGTTTAACAGGGAATGGCTACACCTTC. Translation: CASSLTGNGYTF.

The genes are TRBV12-5 and TRBJ1-2, with D perhaps matching TRBD1 (6 bases). The CDR3 spans 14 residues. Trimming took 1 base from V and 4 from J, leaving 10 bases between them. Germline CDR1 reads LGHNT; CDR2 reads FRNRAP. DNA for the CDR3: TGTGCTAGTGGTTTGGGGGGGCCAGGCTATGGCTACACCTTC. Translated, it gives CASGLGGPGYGYTF.

The V call is TRBV10-3, the J call TRBJ1-2; D ambiguous. Germline V gives CDR1 ENHRY, CDR2 SYGVKD. The CDR3 has 15 amino acids. The V and J ends lost 4 bases and 0 bases respectively, with 12 bases between them. CDR3 loop: CAISAVGVANYGYTF. The CDR3 coding sequence is TGTGCCATCAGTGCAGTCGGGGTAGCTAACTATGGCTACACCTTC.

The rearrangement uses TRBV11-2 and TRBJ2-5, with 9 bases matching TRBD2. Trimming removed 2 bases from V and 4 bases from J; junction bases left unmatched: 11. This CDR3 region has 17 residues. Germline loops: CDR1 SGHAT, CDR2 FQNNGV. CDR3 sequence (DNA): TGTGCCAGCAGCTTACGGTTGAGCGGGAGGAGGGTAGAGACCCAGTACTTC. Its protein is CASSLRLSGRRVETQYF. The full variable domain, completed using reference TRBV11-2 and TRBJ2-5, is EAGVAQSPRYKIIEKRQSVAFWCNPISGHATLYWYQQILGQGPKLLIQFQNNGVVDDSQLPKDRFSAERLKGVDSTLKIQPAKLEDSAVYLCASSLRLSGRRVETQYFGPGTRLLVL.

This clone was detected only once. V usage is TRBV7-2 and J usage is TRBJ2-3, with TRBD2 matching over 9 bases. Germline lookup yields CDR1 SGHTA and CDR2 FQGNSA. Trimming at V came to 2 bases and at J to 0 bases, leaving 12 bases not matched to a gene. The CDR3 is 19 amino acids. The CDR3 protein is CASSLLQPGLAGSTDTQYF. In nucleotides, the CDR3 is TGTGCCAGCAGCTTACTCCAACCGGGACTAGCAGGGAGCACAGATACGCAGTATTTT. Full variable domain (outside the CDR3, taken from reference TRBV7-2 and TRBJ2-3): GAGVSQSPSNKVTEKGKDVELRCDPISGHTALYWYRQSLGQGLEFLIYFQGNSAPDKSGLPSDRFSAERTGGSVSTLTIQRTQQEDSAVYLCASSLLQPGLAGSTDTQYFGPGTRLTVL.

The chain recombines TRBV28 with TRBJ2-1, with a weak D call TRBD2 (6 bases). The V end was cut by 2 bases, the J end by 9 bases, with 23 bases between. The germline gives CDR1 MDHEN, CDR2 SYDVKM. This CDR3 is built from 17 residues. CDR3: CASSLPPGVGTSSEQFF. CDR3 coding DNA: TGTGCCAGCAGTTTACCCCCGGGGGTAGGAACCTCCAGTGAGCAGTTCTTC.

This clone was picked up a small number of times. The chain links TRBV5-6 to TRBJ2-2, with 12 bases identical to TRBD2. The germline V gene has CDR1 SGHDT and CDR2 YYEEEE. The V and J ends lost 4 bases and 5 bases, in that order; junction bases with no gene match: 9. The CDR3 runs to 17 residues. As DNA, the CDR3 is TGTGCCAGCAGCGCCCGACTAGCGGGAGTCGGAACCGGGGAGCTGTTTTTT. Its protein product is CASSARLAGVGTGELFF.

The rearrangement joins TRBV7-2 to TRBJ2-7; tentatively, D is TRBD2 (5 bases). Per germline, CDR1 SGHTA and CDR2 FQGNSA. Trimming stripped 4 bases from V and 4 bases from J, with 11 bases between. The CDR3 has 13 residues. CDR3 DNA: TGTGCCAGCAGCTCATGGACGGGATACGAGCAGTACTTC. It codes for CASSSWTGYEQYF.

V and J are TRBV7-9 and TRBJ1-3; D is unresolved. CDR1 is SEHNR, CDR2 FQNEAQ, per germline (reference sequence). The CDR3 runs to 13 residues. V lost 9 bases to trimming and J lost 3 bases, with 12 bases between them. The CDR3 is CASTPSNGNTIYF. The DNA of the CDR3 is TGTGCCAGTACCCCTAGTAATGGAAACACCATATATTTT.

J is TRBJ2-7 and V is TRBV3-1 (or the pseudogene TRBV3-2); 11 bases fit TRBD2. Germline V gene sequence: CDR1 LGHDT, CDR2 YNNKEL (reference sequence). The V segment lost 4 bases and the J segment 5 bases; nucleotides outside the gene matches: 10. This CDR3 comprises 16 residues. CDR3 sequence: CASSLDPSGRFNEQYF. CDR3 sequence (DNA): TGTGCCAGCAGCCTCGACCCTAGCGGGAGGTTCAACGAGCAGTACTTC.

The J gene is TRBJ1-2, the V gene TRBV2, with D possibly matching TRBD1 (5 bases). Germline CDR1 is SNHLY and CDR2 is FYNNEI. The CDR3 spans 15 residues. Trimming cost V 4 bases and J 6 bases, with 18 bases left between them. The CDR3 DNA follows: TGTGCCAGCAGTGGATCTCAGGGAATGATTGATGGCTACACCTTC. Translating gives CASSGSQGMIDGYTF.

The chain joins TRBV7-2 to TRBJ2-1; the D gene is possibly TRBD2 (5 bases). There are 14 residues in the CDR3. Germline CDR1 SGHTA, CDR2 FQGNSA. V lost 6 bases and J lost 9, with 18 bases in between. CDR3 sequence reads: CASRTGLERAEQFF. DNA of the CDR3: TGTGCCAGCAGAACTGGGCTCGAGAGGGCTGAGCAGTTCTTC.

The rearrangement uses TRBV29-1 and TRBJ1-2; D is unresolved. This CDR3 is 13 amino acids long. Per germline, CDR1 SQVTM and CDR2 ANQGSEA. Trimming took off 1 base at V and 1 base at J, with 7 bases between the two ends. The CDR3 coding sequence is TGCAGCGTTGAAGTCACAGTTAACTATGGCTACACCTTC. Translation gives CSVEVTVNYGYTF. Variable domain in full (rest from reference TRBV29-1 and TRBJ1-2): SAVISQKPSRDICQRGTSLTIQCQVDSQVTMMFWYRQQPGQSLTLIATANQGSEATYESGFVIDKFPISRPNLTFSTLTVSNMSPEDSSIYLCSVEVTVNYGYTFGSGTRLTVV.

The chain combines TRBV24-1 with TRBJ2-3; D remains unclear. The CDR3 totals 13 residues. Trimming cost V 5 bases and J 5 bases, with 10 bases left between them. CDR1 and CDR2 (germline): KGHDR, SFDVKD. This CDR3 is CATSGSPIDTQYF. The CDR3 bases are TGTGCCACCAGTGGGAGCCCGATAGATACGCAGTATTTT.

This clone turned up a few times. The rearrangement uses TRBV4-3 and TRBJ1-1; D perhaps matches TRBD1 (5 bases). The CDR3 has 15 residues. V was shortened by 1 base and J by 5 bases, with 14 bases between the two germline ends. In germline, CDR1 is LGHNA, CDR2 YSLEER. CDR3 loop: CASSQGAGRLTEAFF. The CDR3 nucleotides are TGCGCCAGCAGCCAAGGGGCAGGGCGTCTAACTGAAGCTTTCTTT.

About this clone: A read error may account for a junction end that differs from germline. V gene TRBV6-5 combines with J gene TRBJ1-2; 7 bases line up with TRBD1. Per germline, CDR1 MNHEY and CDR2 SVGAGI. The CDR3 totals 15 residues. The CDR3 region is CANSYSTGLGYGYTF. Written as DNA, the CDR3 is TGTGCCAACAGTTATTCGACAGGGCTGGGCTATGGCTACACCTTC.

This clone was picked up one time. V gene TRBV5-5 combines with J gene TRBJ2-3, with 7 bases matching TRBD2. Germline V gives CDR1 SGHKS, CDR2 YYEKEE (reference sequence). The CDR3 consists of 15 residues. The V segment lost 3 bases and the J segment 0 bases; nucleotides outside the gene matches: 4. The CDR3 DNA is TGTGCCAGCAGCTCCTTTAGCGGGAGCACAGATACGCAGTATTTT. It is translated as CASSSFSGSTDTQYF.

The V and J genes are TRBV6-5 and TRBJ2-2, with TRBD1 matching 7 bases. Germline loops: CDR1 MNHEY, CDR2 SVGAGI. V shed 6 bases, J shed 3 bases, and the junction held 4 bases outside the gene matches. The CDR3 is 14 residues long. The CDR3 bases are TGTGCCAGCAGGCGAGACAGGGACACCGGGGAGCTGTTTTTT. Protein: CASRRDRDTGELFF.

V usage is TRBV13 and J usage is TRBJ2-2, with 8 bases lining up with TRBD1. The CDR3 contains 15 residues. Germline V gene sequence: CDR1 PRHDT, CDR2 FYEKMQ (reference sequence). After removal of 4 bases from V and 6 bases from J, the junction contained 7 bases not matched to a gene. The CDR3: CASSWGRGPSGELFF. The CDR3 bases are TGTGCCAGCAGCTGGGGCAGGGGGCCATCCGGGGAGCTGTTTTTT.

The count of this clone is one. The CDR3 DNA is TGTGCCAGCAGCTTGGCGGGAGTTCGGATTGAGCAGTTCTTC. Its protein product is CASSLAGVRIEQFF. The chain links TRBV5-4 to TRBJ2-1, with D maybe TRBD2 (6 bases). The CDR3 runs 14 residues. Germline V CDR1 and CDR2: SGHNT, YYREEE (reference sequence). V was clipped by 0 bases and J by 9 bases, with 13 bases between them.

This chain uses TRBV6-2 or TRBV6-3 with TRBJ1-1; 7 positions agree with TRBD1. In germline, CDR1 is MNHEY, CDR2 SVGEGT. V was clipped by 6 bases and J by 5 bases; unmatched bases: 3. The CDR3 loop spans 12 amino acids. The DNA of the CDR3 is TGTGCCAGCAGCCTCAGGGGGACTGAAGCTTTCTTT. It translates to CASSLRGTEAFF.